This T cell receptor (beta chain) was retrieved from a study of immune evolution from preneoplasia to lung adenocarcinoma. Produced via immunoSEQ multiplex PCR; TCRdb's table is partial and in-frame only. The repertoire holds 20,000 to 30,000 clones, roughly 74% seen once, with approximately 5% in the top ten. Trimming left V 1 base short and J 0 bases short, with 13 bases between. The CDR3 spans 16 residues. In germline, CDR1 is MGHRA, CDR2 YSYEKL. After pathologic assessment, macro-dissection selected premalignant or tumor cells for extraction. The material sequenced was FFPE invasive lung adenocarcinoma tissue. This receptor was taken from a person aged 55 to 75 with invasive lung adenocarcinoma. Some clones in this sample may be carry-over from other donors' samples. The chain combines TRBV4-1 with TRBJ2-7; tentatively, D is TRBD1 (6 bases). The CDR3, as DNA: TGCGCCAGCAGCCAAGCGGCACAGGGAAACTCCTACGAGCAGTACTTC. It specifies CASSQAAQGNSYEQYF.